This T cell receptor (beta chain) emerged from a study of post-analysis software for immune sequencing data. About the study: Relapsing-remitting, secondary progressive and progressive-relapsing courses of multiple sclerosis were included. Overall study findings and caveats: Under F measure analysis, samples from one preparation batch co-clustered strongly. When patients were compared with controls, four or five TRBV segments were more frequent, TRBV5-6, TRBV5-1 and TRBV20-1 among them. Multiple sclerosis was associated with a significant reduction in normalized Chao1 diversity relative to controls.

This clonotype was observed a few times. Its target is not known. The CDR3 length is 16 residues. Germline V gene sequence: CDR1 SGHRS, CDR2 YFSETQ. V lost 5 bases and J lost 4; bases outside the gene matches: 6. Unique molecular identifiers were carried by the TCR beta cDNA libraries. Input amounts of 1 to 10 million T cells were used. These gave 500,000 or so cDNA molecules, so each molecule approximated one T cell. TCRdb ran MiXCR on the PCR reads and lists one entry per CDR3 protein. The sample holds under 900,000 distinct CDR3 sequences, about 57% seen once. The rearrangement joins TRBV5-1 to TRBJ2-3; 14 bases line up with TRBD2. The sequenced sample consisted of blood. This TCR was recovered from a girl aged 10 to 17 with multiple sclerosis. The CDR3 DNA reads TGCGCCAGCAGGGGACTAGCGGGAGTTGCGGCAGATACGCAGTATTTT. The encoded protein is CASRGLAGVAADTQYF.